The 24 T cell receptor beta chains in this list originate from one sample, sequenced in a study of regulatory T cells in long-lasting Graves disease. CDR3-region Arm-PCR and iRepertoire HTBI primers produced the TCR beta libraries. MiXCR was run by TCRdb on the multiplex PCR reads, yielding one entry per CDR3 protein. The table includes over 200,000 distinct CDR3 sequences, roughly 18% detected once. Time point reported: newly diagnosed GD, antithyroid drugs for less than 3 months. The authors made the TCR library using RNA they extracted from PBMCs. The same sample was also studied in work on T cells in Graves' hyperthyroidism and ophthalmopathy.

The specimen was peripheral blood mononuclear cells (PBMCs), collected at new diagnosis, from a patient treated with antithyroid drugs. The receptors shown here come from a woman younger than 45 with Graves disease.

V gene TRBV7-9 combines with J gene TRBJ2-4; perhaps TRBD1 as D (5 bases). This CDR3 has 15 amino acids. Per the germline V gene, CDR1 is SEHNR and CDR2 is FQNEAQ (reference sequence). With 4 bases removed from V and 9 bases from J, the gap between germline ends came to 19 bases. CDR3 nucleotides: TGTGCCAGCAGCTCTACTGGGGCCCCTCCTGGCATTCAGTACTTC. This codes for CASSSTGAPPGIQYF.

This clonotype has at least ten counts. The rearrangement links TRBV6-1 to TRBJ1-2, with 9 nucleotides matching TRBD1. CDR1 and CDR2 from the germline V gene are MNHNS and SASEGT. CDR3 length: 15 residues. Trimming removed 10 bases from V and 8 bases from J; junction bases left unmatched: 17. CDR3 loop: CATEPAWTGVEGYTF. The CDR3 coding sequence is TGTGCCACCGAACCCGCCTGGACAGGGGTAGAGGGCTACACCTTC.

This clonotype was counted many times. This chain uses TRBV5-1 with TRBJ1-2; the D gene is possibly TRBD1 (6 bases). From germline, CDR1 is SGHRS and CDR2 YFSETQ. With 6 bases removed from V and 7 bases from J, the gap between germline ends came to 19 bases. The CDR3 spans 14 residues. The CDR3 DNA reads TGCGCCAGCAACGCGGACAGTGGGCTCTCTGGCTACACCTTC. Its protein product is CASNADSGLSGYTF.

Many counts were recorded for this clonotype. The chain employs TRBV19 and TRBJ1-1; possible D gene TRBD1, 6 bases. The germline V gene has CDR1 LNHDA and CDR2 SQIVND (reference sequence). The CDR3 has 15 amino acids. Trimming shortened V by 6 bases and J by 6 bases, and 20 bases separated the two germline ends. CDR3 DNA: TGTGCCAGTAGCCCCCCGGGGGGGAGGGGGTCTGAAGCTTTCTTT. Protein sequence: CASSPPGGRGSEAFF.

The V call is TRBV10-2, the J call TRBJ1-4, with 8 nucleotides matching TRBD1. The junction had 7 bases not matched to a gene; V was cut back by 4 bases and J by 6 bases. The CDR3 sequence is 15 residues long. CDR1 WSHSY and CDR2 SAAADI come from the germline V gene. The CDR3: CASSGRTGRDEKLFF. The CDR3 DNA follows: TGCGCCAGCAGTGGACGGACAGGGAGGGATGAAAAACTGTTTTTT.

The CDR3 spells CASGLHTTAKNIQYF. Written as DNA, the CDR3 is TGTGCCAGTGGTTTGCATACTACTGCCAAAAACATTCAGTACTTC. The rearrangement uses TRBV19 and TRBJ2-4; D is unclear. Germline V CDR1 and CDR2: LNHDA, SQIVND (reference sequence). V shed 8 bases and J shed 1 base, with 15 bases lying between them. The CDR3 loop spans 15 amino acids.

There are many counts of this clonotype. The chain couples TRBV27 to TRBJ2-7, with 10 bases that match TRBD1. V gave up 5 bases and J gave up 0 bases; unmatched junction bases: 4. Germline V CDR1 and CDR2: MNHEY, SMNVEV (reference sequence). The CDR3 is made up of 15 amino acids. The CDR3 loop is CASSRGQGFSYEQYF. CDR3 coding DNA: TGTGCCAGCAGTCGGGGACAGGGGTTCTCCTACGAGCAGTACTTC.

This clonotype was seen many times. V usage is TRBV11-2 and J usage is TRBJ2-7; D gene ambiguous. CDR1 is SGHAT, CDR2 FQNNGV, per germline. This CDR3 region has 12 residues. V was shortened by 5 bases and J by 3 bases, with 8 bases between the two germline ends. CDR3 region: CASSLPGYEQYF. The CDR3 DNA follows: TGTGCCAGCAGCCTTCCAGGCTACGAGCAGTACTTC.

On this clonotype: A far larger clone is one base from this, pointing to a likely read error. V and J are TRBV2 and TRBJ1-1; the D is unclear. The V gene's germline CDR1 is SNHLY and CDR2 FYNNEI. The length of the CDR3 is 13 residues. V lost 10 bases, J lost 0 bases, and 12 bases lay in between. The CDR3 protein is CANGYSLNTEAFF. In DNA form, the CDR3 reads TGTGCCAACGGCTACAGTCTGAACACTGAAGCTTTCTTT. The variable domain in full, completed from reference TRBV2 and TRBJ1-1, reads EPEVTQTPSHQVTQMGQEVILRCVPISNHLYFYWYRQILGQKVEFLVSFYNNEISEKSEIFDDQFSVERPDGSNFTLKIRSTKLEDSAMYFCANGYSLNTEAFFGQGTRLTVV.

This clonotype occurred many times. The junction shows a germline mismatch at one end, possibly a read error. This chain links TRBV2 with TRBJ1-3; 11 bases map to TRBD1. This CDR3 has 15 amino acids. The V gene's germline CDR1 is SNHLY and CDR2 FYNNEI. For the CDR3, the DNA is TGTGCCAGCAGATGGGACAGGGGGACTGGAGACACCATATATTTT. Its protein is CASRWDRGTGDTIYF.

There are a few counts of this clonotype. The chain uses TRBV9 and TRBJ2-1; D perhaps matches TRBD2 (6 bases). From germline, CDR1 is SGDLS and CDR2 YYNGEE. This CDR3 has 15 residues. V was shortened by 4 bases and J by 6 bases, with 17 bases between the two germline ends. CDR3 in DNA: TGTGCCAGCAGCCCCGGACCGGGAGTGGGCAATGAGCAGTTCTTC. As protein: CASSPGPGVGNEQFF.

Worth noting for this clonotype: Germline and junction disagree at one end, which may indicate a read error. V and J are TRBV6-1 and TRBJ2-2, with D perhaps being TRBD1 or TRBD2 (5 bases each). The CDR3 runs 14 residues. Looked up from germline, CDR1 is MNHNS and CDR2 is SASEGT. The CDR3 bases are TGTGCCAGCAGCGGACACGCCGGCACCGGGGAGCTGCTTTTT. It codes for CASSGHAGTGELLF.

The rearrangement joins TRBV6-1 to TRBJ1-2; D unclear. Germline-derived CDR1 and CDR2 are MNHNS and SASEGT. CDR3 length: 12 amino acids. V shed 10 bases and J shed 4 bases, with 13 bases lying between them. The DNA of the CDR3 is TGTGCCACCCAAGTTGGGCCCTATGGCTACACCTTC. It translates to CATQVGPYGYTF.

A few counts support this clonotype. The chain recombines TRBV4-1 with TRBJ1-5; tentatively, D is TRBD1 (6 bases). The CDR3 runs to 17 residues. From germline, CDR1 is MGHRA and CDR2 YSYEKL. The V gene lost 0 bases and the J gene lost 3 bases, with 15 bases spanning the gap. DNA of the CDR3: TGCGCCAGCAGCCAAGAGCGAACAGGGCGGCCCAATCAGCCCCAGCATTTT. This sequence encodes CASSQERTGRPNQPQHF.

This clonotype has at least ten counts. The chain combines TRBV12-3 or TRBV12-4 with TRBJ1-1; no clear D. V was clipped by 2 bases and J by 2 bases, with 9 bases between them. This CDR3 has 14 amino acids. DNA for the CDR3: TGTGCCAGCAGTTTACTTGAGGGAAACACTGAAGCTTTCTTT. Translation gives CASSLLEGNTEAFF.

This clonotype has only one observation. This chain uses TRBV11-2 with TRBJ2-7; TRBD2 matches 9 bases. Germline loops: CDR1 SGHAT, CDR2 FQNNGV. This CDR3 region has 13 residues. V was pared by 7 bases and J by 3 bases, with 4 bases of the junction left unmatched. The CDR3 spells CASNKLAGYEQYF. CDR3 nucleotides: TGTGCCAGCAACAAACTAGCGGGCTACGAGCAGTACTTC.

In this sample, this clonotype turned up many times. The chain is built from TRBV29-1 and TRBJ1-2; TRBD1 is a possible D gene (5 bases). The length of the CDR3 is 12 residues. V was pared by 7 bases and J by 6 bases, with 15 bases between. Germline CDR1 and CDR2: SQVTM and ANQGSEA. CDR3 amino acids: CSATRGGDGYTF. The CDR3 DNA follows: TGCAGCGCTACGCGGGGGGGTGATGGCTACACCTTC.

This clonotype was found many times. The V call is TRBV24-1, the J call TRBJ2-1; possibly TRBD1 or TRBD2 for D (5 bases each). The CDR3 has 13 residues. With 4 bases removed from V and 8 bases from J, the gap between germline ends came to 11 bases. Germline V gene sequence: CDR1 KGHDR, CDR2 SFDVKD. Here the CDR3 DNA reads TGTGCCACCAGTGAGGGGACCGTCGATGAGCAGTTCTTC. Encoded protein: CATSEGTVDEQFF.

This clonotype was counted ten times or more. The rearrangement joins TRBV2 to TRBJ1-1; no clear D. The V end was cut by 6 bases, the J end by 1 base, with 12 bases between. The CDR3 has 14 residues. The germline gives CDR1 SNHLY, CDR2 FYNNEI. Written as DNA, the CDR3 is TGTGCCAGCAGAGAGCCTTTACCGAACACTGAAGCTTTCTTT. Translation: CASREPLPNTEAFF.

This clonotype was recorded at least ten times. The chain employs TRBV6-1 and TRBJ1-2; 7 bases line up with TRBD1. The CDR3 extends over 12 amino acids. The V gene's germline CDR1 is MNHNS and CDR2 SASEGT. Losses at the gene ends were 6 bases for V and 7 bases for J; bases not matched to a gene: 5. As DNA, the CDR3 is TGTGCCAGCAGCCCCGGACAGGTTGGCTACACCTTC. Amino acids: CASSPGQVGYTF.

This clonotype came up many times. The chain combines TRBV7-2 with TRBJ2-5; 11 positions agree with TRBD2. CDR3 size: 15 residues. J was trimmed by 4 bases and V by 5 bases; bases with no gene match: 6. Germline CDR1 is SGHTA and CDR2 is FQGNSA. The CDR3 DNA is TGTGCCAGCAGCAGTAGCGGGGGGGCCGGAGAGACCCAGTACTTC. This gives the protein CASSSSGGAGETQYF. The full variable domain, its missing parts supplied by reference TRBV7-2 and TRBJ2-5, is GAGVSQSPSNKVTEKGKDVELRCDPISGHTALYWYRQSLGQGLEFLIYFQGNSAPDKSGLPSDRFSAERTGGSVSTLTIQRTQQEDSAVYLCASSSSGGAGETQYFGPGTRLLVL.

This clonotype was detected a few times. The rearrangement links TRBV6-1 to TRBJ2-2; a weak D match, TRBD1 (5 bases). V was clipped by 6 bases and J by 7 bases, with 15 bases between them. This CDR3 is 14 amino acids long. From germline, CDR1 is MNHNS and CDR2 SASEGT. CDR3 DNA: TGTGCCAGCAGAGCAGGGCAAAAGGGCGGGGAGCTGTTTTTT. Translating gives CASRAGQKGGELFF.

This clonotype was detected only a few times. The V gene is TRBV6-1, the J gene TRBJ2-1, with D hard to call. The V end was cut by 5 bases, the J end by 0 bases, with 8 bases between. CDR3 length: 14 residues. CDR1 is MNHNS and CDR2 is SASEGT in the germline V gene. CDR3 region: CASSPQNSYNEQFF. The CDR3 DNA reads TGTGCCAGCAGTCCTCAGAACTCCTACAATGAGCAGTTCTTC.

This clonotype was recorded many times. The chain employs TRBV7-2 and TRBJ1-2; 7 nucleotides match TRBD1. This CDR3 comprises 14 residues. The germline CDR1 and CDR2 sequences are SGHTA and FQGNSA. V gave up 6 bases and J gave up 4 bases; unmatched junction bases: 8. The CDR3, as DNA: TGTGCCAGCAGGCGGGACAGCCTCGGCTATGGCTACACCTTC. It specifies CASRRDSLGYGYTF.